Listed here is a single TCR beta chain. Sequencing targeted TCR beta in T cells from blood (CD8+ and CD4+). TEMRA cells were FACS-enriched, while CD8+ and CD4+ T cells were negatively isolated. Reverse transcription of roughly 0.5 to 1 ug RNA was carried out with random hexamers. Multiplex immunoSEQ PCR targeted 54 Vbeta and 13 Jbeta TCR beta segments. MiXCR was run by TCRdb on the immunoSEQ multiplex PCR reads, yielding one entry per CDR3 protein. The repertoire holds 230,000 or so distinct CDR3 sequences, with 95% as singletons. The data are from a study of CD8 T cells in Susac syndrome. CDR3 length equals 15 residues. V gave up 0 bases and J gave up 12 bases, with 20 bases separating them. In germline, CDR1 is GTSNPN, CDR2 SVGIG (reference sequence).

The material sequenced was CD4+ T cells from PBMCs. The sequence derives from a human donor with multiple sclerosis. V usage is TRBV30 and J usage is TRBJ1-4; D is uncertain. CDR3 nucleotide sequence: TGTGCCTGGAGTGTAATGGGGTGGAGGCTCGGGGAACTGTTTTTT. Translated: CAWSVMGWRLGELFF. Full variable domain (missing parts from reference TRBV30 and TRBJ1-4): SQTIHQWPATLVQPVGSPLSLECTVEGTSNPNLYWYRQAAGRGLQLLFYSVGIGQISSEVPQNLSASRPQDRQFILSSKKLLLSDSGFYLCAWSVMGWRLGELFFGSGTQLSVL.